A single sample gave rise to the 32 T cell receptor beta chains below, sequenced in a study of T-cell reconstitution after alpha-beta-depleted transplantation in children. Unique molecular identifiers were built into the TCRbeta library. One entry per CDR3 protein, called by TCRdb with MiXCR from the PCR reads. The sample holds some 300,000 distinct CDR3 sequences, 10% seen once. Source: PBMCs, taken before TCRalphabeta/CD19-depleted stem cell transplant. These TCRs come from a boy under two years old with acute myeloid leukemia, due to receive a stem cell transplant.

This clonotype was detected ten times or more. The V call is TRBV7-2, the J call TRBJ1-5, with a tentative D call TRBD1 (5 bases). V was clipped by 1 base and J by 6 bases, with 10 bases between them. Looked up from germline, CDR1 is SGHTA and CDR2 is FQGNSA. The CDR3 runs 14 residues. The CDR3 spells CASSLVGVGQPQHF. In nucleotides, the CDR3 is TGTGCCAGCAGCTTAGTAGGGGTCGGTCAGCCCCAGCATTTT.

The table lists this clonotype with many counts. The V call is TRBV20-1, the J call TRBJ2-5; D is unclear. This CDR3 is 13 amino acids long. CDR1 DFQATT and CDR2 SNEGSKA come from the germline V gene (reference sequence). Trimming stripped 1 base from V and 2 bases from J, with 8 bases between. DNA of the CDR3: TGCAGTGCTAGAGCTCGAAAACAAGAGACCCAGTACTTC. It codes for CSARARKQETQYF.

This chain connects TRBV20-1 to TRBJ2-7; the D is unclear. The germline gives CDR1 DFQATT, CDR2 SNEGSKA (reference sequence). Trimming removed 1 base from V and 5 bases from J, with 15 bases in between. The CDR3 is 14 residues long. The CDR3 loop reads CSARGSLRTHEQYF. The CDR3 coding sequence is TGCAGTGCTAGAGGGAGCCTGCGGACCCACGAGCAGTACTTC.

In this sample, this clonotype turned up many times. V gene TRBV20-1 combines with J gene TRBJ1-5; D may be TRBD1 (5 bases). V shed 6 bases and J shed 0 bases, with 9 bases lying between them. Germline V CDR1 and CDR2: DFQATT, SNEGSKA (reference sequence). The CDR3 spans 13 residues. The CDR3 loop is CSARGDSNQPQHF. As DNA, the CDR3 is TGCAGTGCGCGGGGGGATAGCAATCAGCCCCAGCATTTT.

The chain employs TRBV6-1 and TRBJ2-7; 7 nucleotides line up with TRBD1. The trim removed 9 bases at V and 3 bases at J, leaving 8 bases unmatched. CDR3 size: 13 residues. Germline CDR1 is MNHNS and CDR2 is SASEGT. CDR3 bases: TGTGCCAGTGTAACCGGGACAGACTACGAGCAGTACTTC. Protein product: CASVTGTDYEQYF.

V and J are TRBV5-5 and TRBJ2-7, with 7 bases fitting TRBD1. Germline CDR1 SGHKS, CDR2 YYEKEE (reference sequence). CDR3 length: 15 amino acids. V lost 1 base to trimming and J lost 2 bases; unmatched junction nucleotides: 6. CDR3 in amino acids: CASSLRRTGPYEQYF. For the CDR3, the DNA is TGTGCCAGCAGCTTGAGACGGACAGGTCCCTACGAGCAGTACTTC. The full variable domain, completed using reference TRBV5-5 and TRBJ2-7, is DAGVTQSPTHLIKTRGQQVTLRCSPISGHKSVSWYQQVLGQGPQFIFQYYEKEERGRGNFPDRFSARQFPNYSSELNVNALLLGDSALYLCASSLRRTGPYEQYFGPGTRLTVT.

This clonotype was observed many times. Germline and junction disagree at one end, which may indicate a read error. This chain joins TRBV5-1 and TRBJ1-1, with 7 bases identical to TRBD1. Per the germline V gene, CDR1 is SGHRS and CDR2 is YFSETQ. This CDR3 spans 14 amino acids. As DNA, the CDR3 is TGTGCCAGCAGTTTGGAGGGGGCGGGAGCTGAAGCTTTCTTT. It codes for CASSLEGAGAEAFF.

This clonotype was found many times. The chain couples TRBV7-3 to TRBJ2-1, with D possibly being TRBD2 (5 bases). V was shortened by 1 base and J by 6 bases, with 19 bases between the two germline ends. The germline V gene has CDR1 SGHTA and CDR2 FQGTGA. The CDR3 loop spans 17 amino acids. The CDR3 nucleotides are TGTGCCAGCAGCTTAAGTGGTAGAGGGTATATGAGCAATGAGCAGTTCTTC. This translates into CASSLSGRGYMSNEQFF. The variable domain in full, completed from reference TRBV7-3 and TRBJ2-1, reads GAGVSQTPSNKVTEKGKYVELRCDPISGHTALYWYRQSLGQGPEFLIYFQGTGAADDSGLPNDRFFAVRPEGSVSTLKIQRTERGDSAVYLCASSLSGRGYMSNEQFFGPGTRLTVL.

In this sample, this clonotype turned up many times. The chain uses TRBV6-5 and TRBJ1-2; weak D call: TRBD1 (5 bases). Per germline, CDR1 MNHEY and CDR2 SVGAGI. This CDR3 contains 13 residues. Trimming removed 1 base from V and 7 bases from J, with 10 bases in between. DNA of the CDR3: TGTGCCAGCAGTTACTGGGGGGGAGGTGGCTACACCTTC. It yields the protein CASSYWGGGGYTF.

As regards this clonotype: A much larger clone lies a single base off, so this may be a read error. The chain joins TRBV5-5 to TRBJ2-1, with TRBD2 matching over 14 bases. This CDR3 is built from 14 residues. Losses at the gene ends were 9 bases for V and 11 bases for J; bases not matched to a gene: 10. Germline V CDR1 and CDR2: SGHKS, YYEKEE (reference sequence). The CDR3 DNA reads TGTGCCACCACGACTAGCGGGAGGGCCCTTCAGCAGTTCTTC. Translation gives CATTTSGRALQQFF.

This clonotype was detected many times. This CDR3 reads CAIRSMDSSYEQYF. DNA of the CDR3: TGTGCCATCAGGTCCATGGATAGCTCCTACGAGCAGTACTTC. This chain uses TRBV10-3 with TRBJ2-7; D gene unclear. Germline V gene sequence: CDR1 ENHRY, CDR2 SYGVKD. The CDR3 extends over 14 amino acids. V lost 6 bases, J lost 0 bases, and 12 bases lay in between.

This clonotype was detected many times. V is TRBV7-2 and J is TRBJ2-5; D gene uncertain. With 5 bases removed from V and 5 bases from J, the gap between germline ends came to 18 bases. Per germline, CDR1 SGHTA and CDR2 FQGNSA. The CDR3 is 15 amino acids. CDR3 amino acids: CASSLRVGGGETQYF. DNA for the CDR3: TGTGCCAGCAGCCTACGGGTGGGTGGTGGGGAGACCCAGTACTTC.

This clonotype was counted at least ten times. This chain uses TRBV20-1 with TRBJ2-5, with D tentatively TRBD1 (5 bases). V was cut by 6 bases and J by 4 bases, with 15 bases left in between. There are 13 residues in the CDR3. In germline, CDR1 is DFQATT, CDR2 SNEGSKA (reference sequence). The CDR3 coding sequence is TGCAGTGCGTGGGCAGTTAGGGGAGAGACCCAGTACTTC. Amino acids: CSAWAVRGETQYF.

This clonotype occurred many times. This chain connects TRBV6-5 to TRBJ1-2; TRBD1 is a possible D gene (5 bases). Trimming cost V 0 bases and J 8 bases, with 13 bases left between them. The CDR3 consists of 14 residues. Germline V gene sequence: CDR1 MNHEY, CDR2 SVGAGI. The CDR3: CASSYSRGAGGYTF. The CDR3 DNA follows: TGTGCCAGCAGTTACTCCCGGGGCGCAGGAGGCTACACCTTC.

This clonotype showed up many times. This chain uses TRBV29-1 with TRBJ2-7; D unclear. CDR3 length: 12 amino acids. Germline CDR1 reads SQVTM; CDR2 reads ANQGSEA. V lost 3 bases, J lost 0 bases, and 6 bases lay in between. CDR3 residues: CSVDTSSYEQYF. The DNA of the CDR3 is TGCAGCGTTGACACAAGCTCCTACGAGCAGTACTTC.

This clonotype was seen repeatedly, ten times or more. The chain is built from TRBV29-1 and TRBJ2-6; D remains ambiguous. This CDR3 contains 12 residues. Looked up from germline, CDR1 is SQVTM and CDR2 is ANQGSEA. Trimming removed 1 base at V and 8 bases at J, with 6 bases between. The CDR3 DNA reads TGCAGCGTTGAAGTTCGCCCCAACGTCCTGACTTTC. It codes for CSVEVRPNVLTF. Together with reference TRBV29-1 and TRBJ2-6, the CDR3 gives the full variable domain: SAVISQKPSRDICQRGTSLTIQCQVDSQVTMMFWYRQQPGQSLTLIATANQGSEATYESGFVIDKFPISRPNLTFSTLTVSNMSPEDSSIYLCSVEVRPNVLTFGAGSRLTVL.

This clonotype was seen only a few times. The CDR3 region has the DNA TGCGCCAGCAGCCTAGGGGTGGGCTCCTACAATGAGCAGTTCTTC. Protein: CASSLGVGSYNEQFF. The V gene is TRBV4-3, the J gene TRBJ2-1; possibly TRBD1 for D (5 bases). CDR3 length: 15 residues. V lost 4 bases and J 0 bases, leaving 10 bases between the germline ends. Per the germline V gene, CDR1 is LGHNA and CDR2 is YSLEER.

This clonotype was recorded at least ten times. The chain uses TRBV5-6 and TRBJ1-2; unclear D gene. CDR3 length: 15 residues. Trimming shortened V by 0 bases and J by 5 bases, and 14 bases separated the two germline ends. The germline V gene has CDR1 SGHDT and CDR2 YYEEEE. The CDR3 is CASSLEKGPPYGYTF. For the CDR3, the DNA is TGTGCCAGCAGCTTGGAAAAGGGCCCGCCTTATGGCTACACCTTC.

This clonotype was detected a few times. The chain recombines TRBV7-2 with TRBJ2-3; tentative D call: TRBD2 (6 bases). Per the germline V gene, CDR1 is SGHTA and CDR2 is FQGNSA. The CDR3 runs to 16 residues. Trimming took off 0 bases at V and 4 bases at J, with 14 bases between the two ends. CDR3: CASSLAGLTLSDTQYF. The CDR3 DNA sequence: TGTGCCAGCAGCTTAGCCGGACTAACCTTGTCAGATACGCAGTATTTT. The full variable domain, its missing parts supplied by reference TRBV7-2 and TRBJ2-3, is GAGVSQSPSNKVTEKGKDVELRCDPISGHTALYWYRQSLGQGLEFLIYFQGNSAPDKSGLPSDRFSAERTGGSVSTLTIQRTQQEDSAVYLCASSLAGLTLSDTQYFGPGTRLTVL.

This clonotype appeared many times. This chain connects TRBV7-6 to TRBJ2-7, with 12 nucleotides matching TRBD2. Germline V gene data show CDR1 as SGHVS and CDR2 as FNYEAQ. This CDR3 comprises 15 residues. Unmatched junction bases numbered 6, after V lost 5 bases and J lost 4 bases. DNA for the CDR3: TGTGCCAGCAGCACAGGACTAGCGGGGCGATACGAGCAGTACTTC. Protein product: CASSTGLAGRYEQYF.

This clonotype has more than one count but fewer than ten. The gene calls are TRBV11-2 and TRBJ2-3; 8 bases fit TRBD1. The CDR3 contains 13 residues. The ends lost 1 base at V and 8 bases at J; junction bases unmatched: 2. Germline values: CDR1 SGHAT, CDR2 FQNNGV. The CDR3 region is CASSLADRGTQYF. In nucleotides, the CDR3 is TGTGCCAGCAGCTTAGCCGACAGGGGTACGCAGTATTTT.

The V and J genes are TRBV5-1 and TRBJ2-3; perhaps TRBD2 as D (5 bases). V lost 2 bases and J lost 0, with 16 bases in between. Germline CDR1 and CDR2: SGHRS and YFSETQ. The CDR3 covers 17 residues. The CDR3, as DNA: TGCGCCAGCAGCTTCGAGCCTAGTCGACTAAGCACAGATACGCAGTATTTT. It encodes CASSFEPSRLSTDTQYF.

The V gene is TRBV25-1, the J gene TRBJ1-2, with no clear D. Germline V CDR1 and CDR2: MGHDK, SYGVNS. Trimming removed 5 bases from V and 6 bases from J, with 13 bases in between. The CDR3 covers 13 residues. The CDR3 protein is CASSSLRGNGYTF. Written as DNA, the CDR3 is TGTGCCAGCAGTTCCCTGAGAGGGAATGGCTACACCTTC.

This clonotype was seen a few times. This chain links TRBV3-1 with TRBJ2-7; 14 positions match TRBD2. The germline CDR1 and CDR2 sequences are LGHDT and YNNKEL (reference sequence). The V gene end was trimmed by 5 bases and the J gene end by 2 bases; junction bases not matched to a gene: 2. The CDR3 extends over 15 amino acids. CDR3 protein: CASSGTSGGPYEQYF. CDR3 sequence (DNA): TGTGCCAGCAGCGGGACTAGCGGGGGCCCCTACGAGCAGTACTTC.

This clonotype was detected ten times or more. This chain links TRBV10-3 with TRBJ2-7; 7 bases are a match to TRBD1. J gave up 1 base and V 11 bases, and 14 bases lay outside the gene matches. Germline lookup yields CDR1 ENHRY and CDR2 SYGVKD. This CDR3 is built from 15 residues. The CDR3 DNA follows: TGTGCCCCTAAAGAGGCCCCACAGGGGTCCTACGAGCAGTACTTC. This sequence encodes CAPKEAPQGSYEQYF.

This clonotype was detected many times. This chain uses TRBV7-2 with TRBJ2-3; D is undetermined. The germline CDR1 and CDR2 sequences are SGHTA and FQGNSA. V shed 5 bases and J shed 5 bases, with 11 bases lying between them. This CDR3 comprises 13 residues. CDR3 bases: TGTGCCAGCAGCCCTAGATGGGAAGATACGCAGTATTTT. Its translation: CASSPRWEDTQYF.

The rearrangement joins TRBV6-5 to TRBJ2-7; 8 positions match TRBD2. The germline V gene has CDR1 MNHEY and CDR2 SVGAGI. The CDR3 has 17 residues. Losses at the gene ends were 0 bases for V and 2 bases for J; bases not matched to a gene: 9. CDR3 nucleotides: TGTGCCAGCAGTTACTCGAACGCCGGGGGGGGCACCTACGAGCAGTACTTC. This translates into CASSYSNAGGGTYEQYF.

The V call is TRBV29-1, the J call TRBJ2-7; D ambiguous. Germline V gene data show CDR1 as SQVTM and CDR2 as ANQGSEA. CDR3 length: 13 amino acids. V dropped 4 bases and J dropped 3 bases, with 13 bases sitting between them. The CDR3 loop reads CSVGYLDLYEQYF. CDR3 sequence (DNA): TGCAGCGTTGGGTACCTCGACCTCTACGAGCAGTACTTC.

This clonotype was found many times. The V gene is TRBV28, the J gene TRBJ2-1; 8 bases line up with TRBD2. Germline CDR1 and CDR2: MDHEN and SYDVKM. This CDR3 is built from 13 residues. J lost 6 bases, V lost 2 bases, and 0 bases had no gene match. CDR3 amino acids: CASSLGLANEQFF. Here the CDR3 DNA reads TGTGCCAGCAGTTTAGGACTAGCCAATGAGCAGTTCTTC.

This clonotype has a count of ten or more. The CDR3 is CASSLVTGGPQYF. The CDR3 DNA is TGTGCCAGCAGCTTAGTGACAGGGGGCCCCCAGTACTTC. This chain joins TRBV7-2 and TRBJ2-5, with TRBD1 matching 10 bases. Germline assignment: CDR1 SGHTA and CDR2 FQGNSA. The CDR3 totals 13 residues. Losses at the gene ends were 1 base for V and 9 bases for J; bases not matched to a gene: 2.

This clonotype was detected a few times. The chain couples TRBV9 to TRBJ2-6, with 7 bases identical to TRBD1. Losses at the gene ends were 0 bases for V and 0 bases for J; bases not matched to a gene: 9. The length of the CDR3 is 19 residues. Germline V gene sequence: CDR1 SGDLS, CDR2 YYNGEE. CDR3 bases: TGTGCCAGCAGCGTAGCTACTAGGGGACAGCGCTCTGGGGCCAACGTCCTGACTTTC. Its translation is CASSVATRGQRSGANVLTF. The full variable domain, completed using reference TRBV9 and TRBJ2-6, is DSGVTQTPKHLITATGQRVTLRCSPRSGDLSVYWYQQSLDQGLQFLIQYYNGEERAKGNILERFSAQQFPDLHSELNLSSLELGDSALYFCASSVATRGQRSGANVLTFGAGSRLTVL.

This clonotype has at least ten counts. The V gene is TRBV30, the J gene TRBJ2-5, with D perhaps TRBD2 (6 bases). CDR1 and CDR2 from the germline V gene are GTSNPN and SVGIG (reference sequence). The CDR3 is 13 amino acids. Trimming took 0 bases from V and 4 from J, leaving 9 bases between them. CDR3 loop: CAWSVLGGETQYF. CDR3 bases: TGTGCCTGGAGTGTACTGGGGGGAGAGACCCAGTACTTC.